These T cell receptor beta chains were read from a single sample in a study of shared clonotypes between healthy human individuals. Method: immunoSEQ multiplex PCR; TCRdb's copy keeps in-frame clones and lacks some. This table holds over 1.5 million clones, 95% to 99% found once. Material: naive CD4+ T cells sorted from blood. The receptors here all came from a man younger than 45 in good health. CDR3s include the opening cysteine and the closing phenylalanine or tryptophan. D genes are given only for firm matches.

V gene: TRBV29-1
D gene: TRBD1
J gene: TRBJ2-2
CDR3 DNA: TGCAGCGCTCAGGGGGCAGACACCGGGGAGCTGTTTTTT
CDR3 protein: CSAQGADTGELFF

V gene: TRBV7-9
D gene: .
J gene: TRBJ1-2
CDR3 DNA: TGTGCCAGTTGGGAGTTGAGGGAGAAGTATGGCTACACCTTC
CDR3 protein: CASWELREKYGYTF

V gene: TRBV7-9
D gene: .
J gene: TRBJ2-7
CDR3 DNA: TGTGCCAGCAGCCCCACAGGGCTAGCGGACTCCTACGAGCAGTACTTC
CDR3 protein: CASSPTGLADSYEQYF

V gene: TRBV6-6
D gene: TRBD1
J gene: TRBJ2-3
CDR3 DNA: TGTGCCAGCACCCCGACAGGGGCTAGCACAGATACGCAGTATTTT
CDR3 protein: CASTPTGASTDTQYF

V gene: TRBV9
D gene: TRBD2
J gene: TRBJ2-3
CDR3 DNA: TGTGCCAGCAGGGATACCCTAGCGGAGACTAGCACAGATACGCAGTATTTT
CDR3 protein: CASRDTLAETSTDTQYF

V gene: TRBV11-2
D gene: TRBD1
J gene: TRBJ1-1
CDR3 DNA: TGTGCCAGCAGCTTTACTCTCACAGGGGGCACTGAAGCTTTCTTT
CDR3 protein: CASSFTLTGGTEAFF

V gene: TRBV6-1
D gene: TRBD2
J gene: TRBJ2-7
CDR3 DNA: TGTGCCAGCAGTGCTAGCGGAGCCTACGAGCAGTACTTC
CDR3 protein: CASSASGAYEQYF

V gene: TRBV11-3
D gene: .
J gene: TRBJ2-7
CDR3 DNA: TGTGCCAGCAGCCCGGGACAGAGGACTAATACCTACGAGCAGTACTTC
CDR3 protein: CASSPGQRTNTYEQYF

V gene: TRBV5-1
D gene: .
J gene: TRBJ2-1
CDR3 DNA: TGCGCCAGCAGCTTAAACCGAGTCCCCTACAATGAGCAGTTCTTC
CDR3 protein: CASSLNRVPYNEQFF

V gene: TRBV7-2
D gene: .
J gene: TRBJ2-1
CDR3 DNA: TGTGCCAGCAGCTTACGACAGATAACCTACAATGAGCAGTTCTTC
CDR3 protein: CASSLRQITYNEQFF

V gene: TRBV6-5
D gene: .
J gene: TRBJ2-1
CDR3 DNA: TGTGCCAGCAAAGCGGACAGCTCTAATGAGCAGTTCTTC
CDR3 protein: CASKADSSNEQFF

V gene: TRBV28
D gene: TRBD1
J gene: TRBJ2-1
CDR3 DNA: TGTGCCAGCAGTTTAGTAAAGGGGGCGAACAATGAGCAGTTCTTC
CDR3 protein: CASSLVKGANNEQFF

V gene: TRBV11-2
D gene: .
J gene: TRBJ2-5
CDR3 DNA: TGTGCCAGCAGCTTCGGGGGAGTGGGCCAAGAGACCCAGTACTTC
CDR3 protein: CASSFGGVGQETQYF

V gene: TRBV5-1
D gene: .
J gene: TRBJ2-7
CDR3 DNA: TGCGCCAGCAGGCTCCTCGGCGGGGACACCTACGAGCAGTACTTC
CDR3 protein: CASRLLGGDTYEQYF